Listed here are 20 T cell receptor beta chains from one sample, sequenced in a study of beta chain features in type 1 diabetes. Isolated RNA was reverse transcribed in full, so expressed TCRB transcripts were sequenced. Measured with immunoSEQ multiplex PCR; TCRdb has only the in-frame clones, and not every one. Of just over 450,000 clones listed, approximately 28% were seen once; the top ten hold about 0.065%. Material for sequencing was naive CD4+ T cells from blood. The receptors derive from a man in his late teens or twenties in good health.

The chain joins TRBV5-1 to TRBJ1-1; 8 nucleotides line up with TRBD1. The V and J ends lost 0 bases and 3 bases, in that order; junction bases with no gene match: 7. CDR3 length: 16 residues. Germline V gene lookup returns CDR1 SGHRS and CDR2 YFSETQ. CDR3 nucleotide sequence: TGCGCCAGCAGCTTGGAGTTAGGACAGGGATACACTGAAGCTTTCTTT. Translated, it gives CASSLELGQGYTEAFF.

This clone was counted only a few times. At one end the junction does not follow the germline gene, possibly because of a read error. The chain uses TRBV25-1 and TRBJ1-1; 7 bases match TRBD1. Germline V gene data show CDR1 as MGHDK and CDR2 as SYGVNS. The CDR3 extends over 11 amino acids. CDR3 DNA: TGTGCCAGCAGTGAGGGCAGGGGGGAATACTTT. Encoded protein: CASSEGRGEYF.

This clone was counted a few times. This sequence joins TRBV9 and TRBJ1-4, with D possibly TRBD1 on 6 matching bases. This CDR3 is built from 14 residues. The V end was cut by 2 bases, the J end by 4 bases, with 9 bases between. Germline lookup yields CDR1 SGDLS and CDR2 YYNGEE. The CDR3: CASSVGTNNEKLFF. CDR3 nucleotide sequence: TGTGCCAGCAGCGTCGGGACAAATAATGAAAAACTGTTTTTT. Filled out from reference TRBV9 and TRBJ1-4, the complete variable domain reads DSGVTQTPKHLITATGQRVTLRCSPRSGDLSVYWYQQSLDQGLQFLIQYYNGEERAKGNILERFSAQQFPDLHSELNLSSLELGDSALYFCASSVGTNNEKLFFGSGTQLSVL.

This clone occurred a few times. The chain employs TRBV5-6 and TRBJ1-1; D not certain. This CDR3 region has 13 residues. CDR1 and CDR2 from the germline V gene are SGHDT and YYEEEE. The V end was cut by 4 bases, the J end by 0 bases, with 7 bases between. The CDR3 nucleotides read TGTGCCAGCAGCCTGTCGTTGAACACTGAAGCTTTCTTT. Its translation is CASSLSLNTEAFF.

Only a few counts were recorded for this clone. The chain uses TRBV5-1 and TRBJ2-3; D is unresolved. CDR1 is SGHRS, CDR2 YFSETQ, per germline. The CDR3 contains 12 residues. Between the trimmed V and J ends, which lost 1 base and 5 bases, there was a span of 5 bases. The CDR3 here is CASSLSQDTQYF. CDR3 nucleotides: TGCGCCAGCAGCTTGTCGCAAGATACGCAGTATTTT.

V is TRBV28 and J is TRBJ2-7; D uncertain. V lost 6 bases to trimming and J lost 1 base, with 7 bases between them. CDR3 size: 12 residues. From germline, CDR1 is MDHEN and CDR2 SYDVKM. CDR3 bases: TGTGCCAGCAGGTCCAGATCCTACGAGCAGTACTTC. It yields the protein CASRSRSYEQYF.

Only a few counts were recorded for this clone. The genes are TRBV6-6 and TRBJ2-1; 14 nucleotides agree with TRBD2. Germline CDR1 MNHNY, CDR2 SVGAGI (reference sequence). The CDR3 is made up of 16 amino acids. The junction had 8 bases not matched to a gene; V was cut back by 6 bases and J by 7 bases. The CDR3 loop is CASSPSGTSGRNEQFF. The CDR3, as DNA: TGTGCCAGCAGCCCATCCGGGACTAGCGGGAGAAATGAGCAGTTCTTC.

The rearrangement uses TRBV29-1 and TRBJ2-3; D unresolved. The CDR3 has 14 residues. Trimming removed 0 bases from V and 2 bases from J, with 9 bases in between. Looked up from germline, CDR1 is SQVTM and CDR2 is ANQGSEA. The CDR3 DNA follows: TGCAGCGTTGAAGATCCGTACAACACAGATACGCAGTATTTT. This sequence encodes CSVEDPYNTDTQYF.

V gene TRBV4-2 combines with J gene TRBJ1-2; the match to TRBD1 covers 10 bases. The CDR3 consists of 15 residues. Germline assignment: CDR1 LGHNA and CDR2 YNFKEQ. Germline trimming cut 1 base from V and 6 bases from J; bases unmatched to any gene: 5. The CDR3 coding sequence is TGTGCCAGCAGCCAAGGGGGACAGGGGTACGATGGCTACACCTTC. Amino acid sequence: CASSQGGQGYDGYTF.

This clone was seen more than once but under ten times. Other nucleotide sequences in the sample specify the same CDR3. The chain recombines TRBV7-2 with TRBJ2-7; D gene ambiguous. Germline lookup yields CDR1 SGHTA and CDR2 FQGNSA. The V end lost 2 bases, the J end lost 0 bases, and 8 bases lay between the germline ends. This CDR3 region has 14 residues. CDR3 coding DNA: TGTGCCAGCAGCTTAACCGCGAGCTCCTACGAGCAGTACTTC. It specifies CASSLTASSYEQYF.

This clone was seen a handful of times. This chain connects TRBV6-6 to TRBJ2-3; D remains unclear. Trimming removed 10 bases from V and 6 bases from J, with 11 bases in between. The CDR3 is made up of 11 amino acids. Germline V gives CDR1 MNHNY, CDR2 SVGAGI (reference sequence). CDR3 nucleotides: TGTGCCACCGCTCTGGGGGATACGCAGTATTTT. It yields the protein CATALGDTQYF.

This clone was seen a handful of times. The CDR3 protein is CSVGVGQRVIHNEQFF. The CDR3 DNA reads as TGCAGCGTTGGAGTTGGGCAGCGGGTTATCCACAATGAGCAGTTCTTC. This sequence joins TRBV29-1 and TRBJ2-1; weak D call: TRBD2 (6 bases). This CDR3 spans 16 amino acids. V lost 4 bases to trimming and J lost 5 bases, with 21 bases between them. Germline V gene sequence: CDR1 SQVTM, CDR2 ANQGSEA.

The genes are TRBV7-2 and TRBJ2-5; D gene unclear. CDR1 and CDR2 from the germline V gene are SGHTA and FQGNSA. V dropped 5 bases and J dropped 2 bases, with 12 bases sitting between them. The CDR3 covers 14 residues. The CDR3 DNA reads TGTGCCAGCAGCCAAGAGAGAGTACAAGAGACCCAGTACTTC. It specifies CASSQERVQETQYF.

The rearrangement joins TRBV6-5 to TRBJ2-5; D uncertain. Deletions cut 3 bases from V and 5 bases from J, with 10 bases between. Germline lookup yields CDR1 MNHEY and CDR2 SVGAGI. The CDR3 spans 13 residues. CDR3 bases: TGTGCCAGCAGTTATTCCCTAAGGGAGACCCAGTACTTC. Translation gives CASSYSLRETQYF.

This clone has only a few counts. The chain employs TRBV29-1 and TRBJ1-2, with 8 nucleotides matching TRBD1. The CDR3 runs 15 residues. V was clipped by 0 bases and J by 4 bases; unmatched bases: 7. Germline V gene sequence: CDR1 SQVTM, CDR2 ANQGSEA. The CDR3 region is CSVEDPPGGVYGYTF. In DNA, the CDR3 is TGCAGCGTTGAAGATCCTCCAGGGGGCGTCTATGGCTACACCTTC.

The J gene is TRBJ2-3, the V gene TRBV29-1, with TRBD1 matching over 7 bases. Germline-derived CDR1 and CDR2 are SQVTM and ANQGSEA. This CDR3 has 15 amino acids. With 4 bases clipped from V and 2 bases from J, the junction kept 9 bases outside the gene matches. CDR3 region: CSVGSTGALTDTQYF. CDR3 sequence (DNA): TGCAGCGTTGGATCAACAGGGGCCCTCACAGATACGCAGTATTTT.

This chain uses TRBV30 with TRBJ1-5; 7 positions agree with TRBD1. With V trimmed by 5 bases and J by 6 bases, 4 bases remained unmatched. The germline gives CDR1 GTSNPN, CDR2 SVGIG (reference sequence). The CDR3 length is 12 residues. The chain's CDR3 is CAWARQGQPQHF. The CDR3 nucleotides are TGTGCCTGGGCACGACAGGGTCAGCCCCAGCATTTT.

The chain combines TRBV9 with TRBJ2-2; TRBD2 aligns across 13 bases. Germline values: CDR1 SGDLS, CDR2 YYNGEE. CDR3 length equals 17 residues. Trimming cost V 4 bases and J 0 bases; bases outside gene matches: 3. DNA of the CDR3: TGTGCCAGCAGCAAGACTAGCGGGAGGCCGAACACCGGGGAGCTGTTTTTT. It translates to CASSKTSGRPNTGELFF. Full variable domain (outside the CDR3, taken from reference TRBV9 and TRBJ2-2): DSGVTQTPKHLITATGQRVTLRCSPRSGDLSVYWYQQSLDQGLQFLIQYYNGEERAKGNILERFSAQQFPDLHSELNLSSLELGDSALYFCASSKTSGRPNTGELFFGEGSRLTVL.

Concerning this clone: This sample also contains other DNA sequences that code for the same CDR3. The chain employs TRBV30 and TRBJ1-5; a possible D gene is TRBD1 (5 bases). Per the germline V gene, CDR1 is GTSNPN and CDR2 is SVGIG (reference sequence). V was pared by 1 base and J by 2 bases, with 9 bases between. This CDR3 contains 14 residues. The CDR3 region has the DNA TGTGCCTGGAGTGCGGGGGTTGGCAATCAGCCCCAGCATTTT. This translates into CAWSAGVGNQPQHF. Complete variable domain (other parts from reference TRBV30 and TRBJ1-5): SQTIHQWPATLVQPVGSPLSLECTVEGTSNPNLYWYRQAAGRGLQLLFYSVGIGQISSEVPQNLSASRPQDRQFILSSKKLLLSDSGFYLCAWSAGVGNQPQHFGDGTRLSIL.

The chain couples TRBV2 to TRBJ1-4; D is undetermined. Per the germline V gene, CDR1 is SNHLY and CDR2 is FYNNEI. V lost 9 bases and J lost 11, with 16 bases in between. The CDR3 length is 12 residues. Here the CDR3 DNA reads TGTGCCAGTCGGTCCGCATCCGAGAAACTGTTTTTT. Amino acid sequence: CASRSASEKLFF.